The 16 T cell receptor beta chains below all came from one sample that was sequenced in a study of circulating and synovial CD4+ cells in juvenile arthritis (dated by TCRdb to between 2013 and 2015). Library construction relied on the immunoSEQ multiplex PCR assay. The source is immuneACCESS, and TCRdb retained only in-frame sequences with V and J called. Part of the clones is not carried over; for the studies checked, unresolved V genes explain less than half of this, and the remainder is unexplained. Within this sample are around 15,000 clones, with about 90% of them counted one time only. 0.73% of the sample is in the top ten clones. Sequencing input: CD4+ T cells from blood. These receptors were taken from a human donor with juvenile idiopathic arthritis.

The chain recombines TRBV6-5 with TRBJ1-1; D possibly corresponds to TRBD1 (5 bases). Germline lookup yields CDR1 MNHEY and CDR2 SVGAGI. With 4 bases removed from V and 3 bases from J, the gap between germline ends came to 12 bases. The CDR3 extends over 14 amino acids. CDR3 sequence (DNA): TGTGCCAGCAGTTTGGATGGGGGGGACACTGAAGCTTTCTTT. It encodes CASSLDGGDTEAFF.

The rearrangement links TRBV7-9 to TRBJ1-3; D gene uncertain. CDR3 length: 17 residues. The V gene lost 5 bases and the J gene lost 0 bases, with 17 bases spanning the gap. The germline V gene has CDR1 SEHNR and CDR2 FQNEAQ (reference sequence). CDR3 region: CASSPRGSVNSGNTIYF. DNA for the CDR3: TGTGCCAGCAGCCCCCGAGGCAGTGTGAACTCTGGAAACACCATATATTTT.

The V and J genes are TRBV30 and TRBJ2-6; weak D call: TRBD2 (6 bases). Trimming shortened V by 4 bases and J by 3 bases, and 13 bases separated the two germline ends. The CDR3 loop spans 15 amino acids. Germline-derived CDR1 and CDR2 are GTSNPN and SVGIG (reference sequence). As DNA, the CDR3 is TGTGCCTGGACTATTGGGCGGGGTGGGGCCAACGTCCTGACTTTC. Translating it yields CAWTIGRGGANVLTF.

The J gene is TRBJ1-5, the V gene TRBV6-5, with 7 positions matching TRBD1. The CDR3 has 15 amino acids. With V trimmed by 6 bases and J by 0 bases, 5 bases remained unmatched. The V gene's germline CDR1 is MNHEY and CDR2 SVGAGI. CDR3 region: CASRFRDSSNQPQHF. Here the CDR3 DNA reads TGTGCCAGCAGATTCCGGGACAGTAGCAATCAGCCCCAGCATTTT.

This chain joins TRBV10-3 and TRBJ2-1, with 7 bases identical to TRBD2. Per the germline V gene, CDR1 is ENHRY and CDR2 is SYGVKD. The J segment lost 9 bases and the V segment lost 7 bases, leaving 9 bases of the junction unmatched. This CDR3 has 13 residues. CDR3 region: CAITEGGSPEQFF. Written as DNA, the CDR3 is TGTGCCATCACGGAGGGCGGGAGTCCTGAGCAGTTCTTC.

This chain links TRBV7-9 with TRBJ1-2; D perhaps matches TRBD1 (5 bases). V was pared by 0 bases and J by 7 bases, with 15 bases between. Germline V CDR1 and CDR2: SEHNR, FQNEAQ (reference sequence). The CDR3 has 15 amino acids. CDR3: CASSLAGLDRGGYTF. The DNA for the CDR3 is TGTGCCAGCAGCTTAGCGGGCCTCGATAGGGGTGGCTACACCTTC.

The V gene is TRBV11-2, the J gene TRBJ2-3, with 9 nucleotides matching TRBD2. J lost 0 bases, V lost 1 base, and 5 bases had no gene match. The CDR3 extends over 17 amino acids. Germline assignment: CDR1 SGHAT and CDR2 FQNNGV. The CDR3 reads CASSLGGGLASTDTQYF. The CDR3 nucleotides read TGTGCCAGCAGCTTAGGCGGGGGACTAGCTAGCACAGATACGCAGTATTTT. Complete variable domain (other parts from reference TRBV11-2 and TRBJ2-3): EAGVAQSPRYKIIEKRQSVAFWCNPISGHATLYWYQQILGQGPKLLIQFQNNGVVDDSQLPKDRFSAERLKGVDSTLKIQPAKLEDSAVYLCASSLGGGLASTDTQYFGPGTRLTVL.

The chain uses TRBV7-2 and TRBJ2-7; the match to TRBD1 covers 9 bases. The trim removed 2 bases at V and 2 bases at J, leaving 7 bases unmatched. The CDR3 runs 16 residues. Germline CDR1 reads SGHTA; CDR2 reads FQGNSA. CDR3 sequence: CASSLRGTGGAYEQYF. The CDR3, as DNA: TGTGCCAGCAGCTTACGCGGAACAGGGGGCGCCTACGAGCAGTACTTC.

The chain joins TRBV4-3 to TRBJ2-7, with D perhaps TRBD1 (5 bases). The CDR3 consists of 14 residues. Trimming cost V 1 base and J 6 bases, with 13 bases left between them. Per germline, CDR1 LGHNA and CDR2 YSLEER. CDR3 protein: CASSQVLTASEQYF. The CDR3 nucleotides are TGCGCCAGCAGCCAAGTTCTGACAGCTTCCGAGCAGTACTTC.

The chain carries TRBV5-4 and TRBJ2-5; TRBD2 aligns across 8 bases. The CDR3 has 16 amino acids. V lost 1 base, J lost 4 bases, and 9 bases stayed unmatched. The germline gives CDR1 SGHNT, CDR2 YYREEE (reference sequence). The CDR3 nucleotides are TGTGCCAGCAGCTTGTATACGGGAGGGCCCTCAGAGACCCAGTACTTC. Translated, it gives CASSLYTGGPSETQYF. Using reference TRBV5-4 and TRBJ2-5 for the parts outside the CDR3, the full variable domain is ETGVTQSPTHLIKTRGQQVTLRCSSQSGHNTVSWYQQALGQGPQFIFQYYREEENGRGNFPPRFSGLQFPNYSSELNVNALELDDSALYLCASSLYTGGPSETQYFGPGTRLLVL.

CDR3 region: CASSPRTGGGYTF. CDR3 sequence (DNA): TGTGCCAGCAGCCCACGGACAGGGGGTGGCTACACCTTC. The rearrangement joins TRBV7-2 to TRBJ1-2; 10 bases align to TRBD1. The CDR3 loop spans 13 amino acids. Germline-derived CDR1 and CDR2 are SGHTA and FQGNSA. V was clipped by 5 bases and J by 7 bases; unmatched bases: 4.

The genes are TRBV7-2 and TRBJ1-1; possibly TRBD1 for D (5 bases). V was pared by 5 bases and J by 8 bases, with 15 bases between. The V gene's germline CDR1 is SGHTA and CDR2 FQGNSA. The length of the CDR3 is 13 residues. CDR3: CASSLDRTLEAFF. CDR3 sequence (DNA): TGTGCCAGCAGCCTTGACAGAACCCTAGAAGCTTTCTTT.

The table lists this clone with a count of one. The chain uses TRBV10-3 and TRBJ2-5, with TRBD2 identical over 9 bases. Trimming at V came to 4 bases and at J to 0 bases, leaving 3 bases not matched to a gene. Germline V CDR1 and CDR2: ENHRY, SYGVKD. The CDR3 covers 15 residues. CDR3 in amino acids: CAISASSGNQETQYF. The CDR3 DNA is TGTGCCATCAGTGCATCTAGCGGGAACCAAGAGACCCAGTACTTC.

The chain combines TRBV15 with TRBJ1-1; possibly TRBD1 for D (5 bases). Germline V gene data show CDR1 as LNHNV and CDR2 as YYDKDF (reference sequence). The CDR3 consists of 14 residues. Trimming left V 1 base short and J 5 bases short, with 11 bases between. The CDR3 spells CATSRVEGRTEAFF. The DNA of the CDR3 is TGTGCCACCAGCAGAGTGGAGGGGCGGACTGAAGCTTTCTTT.

This clone appeared once. The rearrangement links TRBV4-3 to TRBJ2-7; D gene uncertain. The CDR3 consists of 13 residues. Germline values: CDR1 LGHNA, CDR2 YSLEER. V was clipped by 2 bases and J by 0 bases, with 5 bases between them. The CDR3 loop is CASSQHYSYEQYF. CDR3 nucleotides: TGCGCCAGCAGCCAACACTACTCCTACGAGCAGTACTTC.

This sequence joins TRBV6-1 and TRBJ1-5; D possibly corresponds to TRBD1 (5 bases). Trimming took 6 bases from V and 0 from J, leaving 12 bases between them. CDR3 length equals 15 residues. Germline V gives CDR1 MNHNS, CDR2 SASEGT. CDR3 sequence reads: CASRQEHYSNQPQHF. CDR3 bases: TGTGCCAGCAGACAGGAGCACTATAGCAATCAGCCCCAGCATTTT.